Presented here are 30 T cell receptor beta chains from one specimen sequenced in a study of blood T cells in healthy people across ages. With a J-beta primer mix and a sample-barcoded 5' primer, a second PCR ran about 7 to 12 cycles. TCRdb recomputed calls from the 5' RACE reads with MiXCR, one row per CDR3 protein. There are 1,500,000 or so distinct CDR3 sequences in the sample; approximately 43% occur only once, and 4% lies in the top ten. The sample consisted of blood. The receptors were gathered from a woman between 18 and 29 years old in good health.

This rearrangement joins TRBV2 to TRBJ2-1; TRBD1 is a possible D gene (6 bases). Germline CDR1 and CDR2: SNHLY and FYNNEI. Trimming took 10 bases from V and 0 from J, leaving 10 bases between them. The CDR3 sequence is 13 residues long. CDR3 in amino acids: CAIQTGSYNEQFF. In DNA form, the CDR3 reads TGTGCCATACAGACAGGCTCCTACAATGAGCAGTTCTTC.

In this sample, this clonotype turned up a few times. J is TRBJ1-2 and V is TRBV6-1; D might be TRBD1 (6 bases). Looked up from germline, CDR1 is MNHNS and CDR2 is SASEGT. The CDR3 extends over 15 amino acids. Deletions cut 2 bases from V and 4 bases from J, with 14 bases between. This CDR3 is CASSELTQGTYGYTF. The CDR3 DNA reads TGTGCCAGCAGTGAACTTACCCAGGGGACCTATGGCTACACCTTC.

J is TRBJ1-1 and V is TRBV7-9; D uncertain. This CDR3 spans 15 amino acids. Germline lookup yields CDR1 SEHNR and CDR2 FQNEAQ (reference sequence). Trimming stripped 4 bases from V and 2 bases from J, with 14 bases between. The CDR3 is CASSYREEGNTEAFF. CDR3 in DNA: TGTGCCAGCAGCTACCGGGAAGAGGGTAACACTGAAGCTTTCTTT. The whole variable domain, remainder taken from reference TRBV7-9 and TRBJ1-1, is DTGVSQNPRHKITKRGQNVTFRCDPISEHNRLYWYRQTLGQGPEFLTYFQNEAQLEKSRLLSDRFSAERPKGSFSTLEIQRTEQGDSAMYLCASSYREEGNTEAFFGQGTRLTVV.

CDR3: CASSLLQGTQHF. The CDR3 DNA sequence: TGTGCCAGCAGCCTTTTACAGGGCACCCAGCATTTT. The chain links TRBV13 to TRBJ1-5; D is possibly TRBD1 (6 bases). The CDR3 runs to 12 residues. V lost 5 bases and J lost 11, with 13 bases in between. Germline loops: CDR1 PRHDT, CDR2 FYEKMQ (reference sequence).

This chain joins TRBV6-5 and TRBJ1-1; 9 positions agree with TRBD1. There are 17 residues in the CDR3. CDR1 is MNHEY and CDR2 is SVGAGI in the germline V gene. Unmatched junction bases numbered 6, after V lost 0 bases and J lost 1 base. CDR3 DNA sequence: TGTGCCAGCAGTTACTCGAACGTGGGACAGGGGAACACTGAAGCTTTCTTT. This sequence encodes CASSYSNVGQGNTEAFF.

This chain connects TRBV6-6 to TRBJ2-3; no clear D. V was shortened by 2 bases and J by 1 base, with 7 bases between the two germline ends. There are 14 residues in the CDR3. The germline CDR1 and CDR2 sequences are MNHNY and SVGAGI (reference sequence). The CDR3: CASSYMSGTDTQYF. DNA of the CDR3: TGTGCCAGCAGTTACATGAGCGGCACAGATACGCAGTATTTT.

This clonotype was seen only a few times. The chain recombines TRBV7-2 with TRBJ2-5, with 12 bases identical to TRBD1. Trimming at V came to 4 bases and at J to 5 bases, leaving 2 bases not matched to a gene. Germline values: CDR1 SGHTA, CDR2 FQGNSA. This CDR3 spans 14 amino acids. Here the CDR3 DNA reads TGTGCCAGCAGCTGGGGACAGGGGGCGGAGACCCAGTACTTC. As protein: CASSWGQGAETQYF.

The rearrangement links TRBV5-4 to TRBJ2-1; the D gene could be TRBD1 or TRBD2 (6 bases each). The CDR3 has 17 residues. Trimming stripped 7 bases from V and 0 bases from J, with 20 bases between. Germline V gene data show CDR1 as SGHNT and CDR2 as YYREEE (reference sequence). In DNA form, the CDR3 reads TGTGCCAGCTGCTCGGGGGCGACGATGAGCTCCTACAATGAGCAGTTCTTC. Its translation: CASCSGATMSSYNEQFF. Variable domain in full (rest from reference TRBV5-4 and TRBJ2-1): ETGVTQSPTHLIKTRGQQVTLRCSSQSGHNTVSWYQQALGQGPQFIFQYYREEENGRGNFPPRFSGLQFPNYSSELNVNALELDDSALYLCASCSGATMSSYNEQFFGPGTRLTVL.

The chain carries TRBV7-2 and TRBJ2-7; either TRBD1 or TRBD2 may fit D (6 bases each). The CDR3 totals 17 residues. Germline V gives CDR1 SGHTA, CDR2 FQGNSA. Trimming stripped 0 bases from V and 0 bases from J, with 15 bases between. The chain's CDR3 is CASSLALGGMSSYEQYF. CDR3 DNA sequence: TGTGCCAGCAGCTTAGCGTTAGGGGGGATGAGCTCCTACGAGCAGTACTTC.

This clonotype has just a few counts. The genes are TRBV6-1 and TRBJ2-3, with a possible D match to TRBD1 (5 bases). The germline CDR1 and CDR2 sequences are MNHNS and SASEGT. Deletions cut 6 bases from V and 4 bases from J, with 11 bases between. This CDR3 spans 13 amino acids. CDR3 residues: CASSRDLSDTQYF. The CDR3 coding sequence is TGTGCCAGCAGCAGGGATTTATCAGATACGCAGTATTTT.

V and J are TRBV10-3 and TRBJ1-2; the match to TRBD1 covers 9 bases. V trimming: 2 bases; J trimming: 7 bases; junction bases outside the gene matches: 14. The CDR3 loop spans 17 amino acids. Germline V gene lookup returns CDR1 ENHRY and CDR2 SYGVKD. The CDR3 sequence is CAISEPYYRGQSCGYTF. DNA for the CDR3: TGTGCCATCAGTGAGCCTTATTACAGGGGGCAGAGCTGTGGCTACACCTTC.

Notes on this clonotype: The conserved phenylalanine or tryptophan normally closing the CDR3 is absent here, so this likely arose from a read error. The chain uses TRBV27 and TRBJ2-2; no clear D. Germline loops: CDR1 MNHEY, CDR2 SMNVEV (reference sequence). V shed 3 bases and J shed 3 bases, with 5 bases lying between them. The CDR3 is made up of 13 amino acids. CDR3 loop: CASSFKHTGELFV. The CDR3 DNA is TGTGCCAGCAGTTTTAAACACACCGGGGAGCTGTTTGTT.

The gene calls are TRBV18 and TRBJ2-5; tentatively, D is TRBD1 (5 bases). The CDR3 spans 16 residues. V was pared by 2 bases and J by 11 bases, with 24 bases between. CDR1 and CDR2 from the germline V gene are KGHSH and LQKENI. The CDR3 nucleotides read TGTGCCAGCTCACCATTGGGGCAGGGAAAAAGCAATGAGCAGTACTTC. Amino acid sequence: CASSPLGQGKSNEQYF.

The chain combines TRBV5-1 with TRBJ2-1, with TRBD1 matching 8 bases. The CDR3 loop spans 20 amino acids. Per germline, CDR1 SGHRS and CDR2 YFSETQ. The V segment lost 3 bases and the J segment 2 bases; nucleotides outside the gene matches: 19. CDR3 DNA sequence: TGCGCCAGCAGCTCGACCTTCTCCGGGACAGGAATCTTTCCCTACAATGAGCAGTTCTTC. It is translated as CASSSTFSGTGIFPYNEQFF.

The chain is built from TRBV5-1 and TRBJ2-3, with 8 bases fitting TRBD1. CDR3 length: 15 residues. Germline trimming cut 1 base from V and 4 bases from J; bases unmatched to any gene: 5. CDR1 is SGHRS, CDR2 YFSETQ, per germline. In DNA, the CDR3 is TGCGCCAGCAGCTTGTTAGGACAGGGCGCAGATACGCAGTATTTT. It encodes CASSLLGQGADTQYF.

V usage is TRBV7-2 and J usage is TRBJ2-7, with 10 bases lining up with TRBD2. Germline-derived CDR1 and CDR2 are SGHTA and FQGNSA. The trim removed 5 bases at V and 12 bases at J, leaving 25 bases unmatched. CDR3 length: 18 residues. CDR3 in DNA: TGTGCCAGCAGCACCACAGGGACGTCTAGCGGGAGTTTCCCCTCTACGTACTTC. It translates to CASSTTGTSSGSFPSTYF.

The V and J genes are TRBV15 and TRBJ2-1; D not certain. The CDR3 totals 15 residues. Deletions cut 2 bases from V and 5 bases from J, with 13 bases between. From germline, CDR1 is LNHNV and CDR2 YYDKDF (reference sequence). DNA of the CDR3: TGTGCCACCAGCAGAAGTCTCAACCCCCACAATGAGCAGTTCTTC. This gives the protein CATSRSLNPHNEQFF.

J is TRBJ2-1 and V is TRBV6-5; D unclear. V lost 3 bases to trimming and J lost 7 bases, with 16 bases between them. The CDR3 loop spans 15 amino acids. Germline CDR1 reads MNHEY; CDR2 reads SVGAGI. CDR3 region: CASSYSGFRVNEQFF. The CDR3 DNA reads TGTGCCAGCAGTTATTCCGGGTTTAGGGTTAATGAGCAGTTCTTC.

Concerning this clonotype: The CDR3 end shows no conserved phenylalanine or tryptophan, and so a read error is likely. V usage is TRBV7-6 and J usage is TRBJ2-5, with TRBD1 identical over 7 bases. This CDR3 has 14 amino acids. CDR1 and CDR2 from the germline V gene are SGHVS and FNYEAQ. The junction had 3 bases not matched to a gene; V was cut back by 3 bases and J by 2 bases. The CDR3, as DNA: TGTGCCAGCAGCTTGGGGACAGTACAAGAGACCCAGTACCTC. This codes for CASSLGTVQETQYL.

This sequence joins TRBV4-3 and TRBJ2-5; TRBD1 matches 8 bases. The V gene's germline CDR1 is LGHNA and CDR2 YSLEER. The CDR3 runs to 15 residues. Trimming removed 1 base from V and 4 bases from J; junction bases left unmatched: 5. Here the CDR3 reads CASSQGDRGGETQYF. The CDR3, as DNA: TGCGCCAGCAGCCAAGGAGACAGGGGAGGAGAGACCCAGTACTTC.

CDR3 sequence: CASSLVQGMNEQYF. As DNA, the CDR3 is TGCGCCAGCAGCTTGGTTCAGGGGATGAATGAGCAGTACTTC. The rearrangement joins TRBV5-1 to TRBJ2-7, with a weak D call TRBD1 (6 bases). The germline CDR1 and CDR2 sequences are SGHRS and YFSETQ. The CDR3 is made up of 14 amino acids. Trimming shortened V by 0 bases and J by 7 bases, and 14 bases separated the two germline ends.

The V gene is TRBV6-4, the J gene TRBJ2-3, with D hard to call. The J call is doubtful: the DNA matches TRBJ1-5 better. Germline assignment: CDR1 MRHNA and CDR2 SNTAGT. This CDR3 is 13 amino acids long. The CDR3: CASSDTSTDTQHF. In DNA form, the CDR3 reads TGTGCCAGCAGCGACACCTCTACAGATACGCAGCATTTT.

Comment on this clonotype: At one of its ends the junction is not consistent with the germline gene, which may arise from a read error. V and J are TRBV20-1 and TRBJ2-3; TRBD1 aligns across 8 bases. This CDR3 has 14 amino acids. Germline lookup yields CDR1 DFQATT and CDR2 SNEGSKA (reference sequence). CDR3 region: CSANRGASTDTRYF. The DNA for the CDR3 is TGCAGTGCTAACAGGGGGGCCTCCACAGATACGCGGTATTTT.

The chain has TRBV10-3 and TRBJ1-2; no firm D call. This CDR3 comprises 13 residues. Trimming shortened V by 6 bases and J by 5 bases, and 13 bases separated the two germline ends. Germline CDR1 reads ENHRY; CDR2 reads SYGVKD. This CDR3 is CAIREVQDYGYTF. The CDR3, as DNA: TGTGCCATCAGGGAGGTTCAAGATTATGGCTACACCTTC.

The chain has TRBV28 and TRBJ2-7, with D perhaps TRBD2 (6 bases). The CDR3 has 14 amino acids. Germline CDR1 reads MDHEN; CDR2 reads SYDVKM. Trimming took off 2 bases at V and 2 bases at J, with 10 bases between the two ends. CDR3 in DNA: TGTGCCAGCAGTTTACCTAGCGCCACCTACGAGCAGTACTTC. Protein: CASSLPSATYEQYF.

The chain has TRBV5-6 and TRBJ2-5; no definite D call. Between the trimmed V and J ends, which lost 1 base and 2 bases, there was a span of 9 bases. Germline assignment: CDR1 SGHDT and CDR2 YYEEEE. This CDR3 has 14 amino acids. The CDR3 sequence: CASSLSVIQETQYF. The CDR3 DNA reads as TGTGCCAGCAGCTTGTCGGTTATTCAAGAGACCCAGTACTTC.

This clonotype was seen a handful of times. The V call is TRBV12-3 or TRBV12-4, the J call TRBJ2-1; TRBD1 matches 8 bases. V gave up 3 bases and J gave up 0 bases; unmatched junction bases: 16. The CDR3 is made up of 20 amino acids. The DNA for the CDR3 is TGTGCCAGCAGTTTTTTATGGGCAGGGGGCGTTGCGAGCTCCTACAATGAGCAGTTCTTC. Translated, it gives CASSFLWAGGVASSYNEQFF.

The table lists this clonotype with a few counts. The V call is TRBV29-1, the J call TRBJ1-2, with 7 bases identical to TRBD1. The CDR3 is made up of 12 amino acids. The germline V gene has CDR1 SQVTM and CDR2 ANQGSEA. V gave up 6 bases and J gave up 4 bases; unmatched junction bases: 5. The CDR3 bases are TGCAGCGTACTCCGGGACAGCTATGGCTACACCTTC. Encoded protein: CSVLRDSYGYTF.

The V and J genes are TRBV7-8 and TRBJ2-7; D is possibly TRBD1 or TRBD2 (5 bases each). Germline assignment: CDR1 SGHVS and CDR2 FQNEAQ. V lost 1 base, J lost 3 bases, and 10 bases lay in between. The CDR3 runs to 14 residues. The CDR3 DNA reads TGTGCCAGCAGCTTAGTGGGGGTCGTCTACGAGCAGTACTTC. Its translation is CASSLVGVVYEQYF.

V and J are TRBV10-3 and TRBJ1-1; D ambiguous. The germline gives CDR1 ENHRY, CDR2 SYGVKD. V was pared by 3 bases and J by 5 bases, with 13 bases between. CDR3 length equals 14 residues. The CDR3 DNA is TGTGCCATCAGTGATTGGCGATCGGGGACTGAAGCTTTCTTT. It codes for CAISDWRSGTEAFF.